A selection of T cell receptor beta chains follows, all from one sample in a study of cytomegalovirus exposure and HLA in healthy donors. Clones were read by immunoSEQ multiplex PCR, and TCRdb kept only the in-frame ones, dropping some. Among some 130,000 clones listed, roughly 70% were seen once. Sequencing was carried out using PBMCs. These TCRs come from a human donor in good health. Both conserved end residues are part of each CDR3. The D gene is left open where the match is weak. Expanded clones get a size class; other rows say once, few or many, or leave the size out.

>-|-|TRBV4-1|TRBJ1-1
CASSRRQIGTEAFF
TGCGCCAGCAGCCGCCGACAAATCGGCACTGAAGCTTTCTTT
>-|TRBD1|TRBV27|TRBJ1-1
CASSLMGTGAIGHTEAFF
TGTGCCAGCAGCCTTATGGGGACAGGGGCGATAGGGCACACTGAAGCTTTCTTT
>-|-|TRBV12-5|TRBJ1-4
CASGYRPNEKLFF
TGTGCTAGTGGTTACAGGCCTAATGAAAAACTGTTTTTT
>-|-|TRBV6-1|TRBJ2-7
CASSDATTSYEQYF
TGTGCCAGCAGTGACGCCACAACCTCCTACGAGCAGTACTTC
>-|TRBD2|TRBV5-4|TRBJ2-1
CASRLAGGPQEQFF
TGTGCCAGCAGATTAGCGGGAGGGCCTCAAGAGCAGTTCTTC
>few|TRBD1|TRBV19|TRBJ1-2
CASSGNRGRDGYTF
TGTGCCAGTAGTGGGAACAGGGGAAGGGATGGCTACACCTTC
>-|TRBD2|TRBV7-2|TRBJ2-3
CASRTPAGGRTDTQYF
TGTGCCAGCCGGACCCCCGCGGGAGGCCGGACAGATACGCAGTATTTT
>few|-|TRBV2|TRBJ2-7
CASRTGLVYEQYF
TGTGCCAGCCGCACGGGGTTGGTCTACGAGCAGTACTTC
>-|-|TRBV11-2|TRBJ2-7
CASSPSGGGEQYF
TGTGCCAGCAGCCCCTCGGGGGGCGGCGAGCAGTACTTC
>-|-|TRBV7-7|TRBJ2-5
CASSPAGAETQYF
TGTGCTAGCAGCCCCGCAGGGGCTGAGACCCAGTACTTC
>-|TRBD2|TRBV11-3|TRBJ2-3
CASSLVAGGSTDTQYF
TGTGCCAGCAGCTTAGTAGCGGGAGGGAGCACAGATACGCAGTATTTT
>-|TRBD2|TRBV10-3|TRBJ2-1
CAISDFSGRYNEQFF
TGTGCCATCAGTGATTTTAGCGGGAGATACAATGAGCAGTTCTTC
>-|-|TRBV15|TRBJ2-5
CATSRGRGPETQYF
TGTGCCACCAGCAGAGGGAGGGGGCCGGAGACCCAGTACTTC
>-|TRBD1|TRBV29-1|TRBJ1-5
CSVETGGSQPQHF
TGCAGCGTGGAGACAGGGGGCAGCCAGCCCCAGCATTTT
>-|TRBD2|TRBV14|TRBJ2-1
CASRAGGPNEQFF
TGTGCCAGCAGAGCGGGAGGGCCCAATGAGCAGTTCTTC
>once|-|TRBV2|TRBJ2-7
CASSEVTYEQYF
TGTGCCAGCAGTGAAGTGACTTACGAGCAGTACTTC
>-|-|TRBV14|TRBJ1-2
CASSQVQNYGYTF
TGTGCCAGCAGCCAGGTCCAGAACTATGGCTACACCTTC
>-|-|TRBV9|TRBJ2-2
CASSPEAIANTGELFF
TGTGCCAGCAGCCCCGAGGCGATAGCGAACACCGGGGAGCTGTTTTTT
>-|-|TRBV7-6|TRBJ2-7
CASSLGLAYEQYF
TGTGCCAGCAGCTTGGGACTTGCCTACGAGCAGTACTTC
>-|TRBD1|TRBV5-1|TRBJ2-1
CASSASGTGGYNEQFF
TGCGCCAGCAGCGCCTCCGGGACAGGGGGCTACAATGAGCAGTTCTTC
>-|-|TRBV19|TRBJ2-1
CASQAGYNEQFF
TGTGCCAGCCAGGCGGGGTACAATGAGCAGTTCTTC
>-|-|TRBV7-2|TRBJ1-1
CASSRDRNTEAFF
TGTGCCAGCAGCCGAGACAGGAACACTGAAGCTTTCTTT
>few|TRBD1|TRBV10-3|TRBJ1-1
CAIKPGQGLNTEAFF
TGTGCCATCAAACCGGGACAGGGGCTGAACACTGAAGCTTTCTTT
>-|-|TRBV2|TRBJ2-4
CASARSGLAKNIQYF
TGTGCCAGCGCCCGGAGCGGTTTGGCCAAAAACATTCAGTACTTC
>-|-|TRBV7-9|TRBJ1-1
CASGWGWERGTTEAFF
TGTGCCAGCGGGTGGGGGTGGGAACGCGGGACCACTGAAGCTTTCTTT
>few|TRBD1|TRBV4-2|TRBJ1-2
CASSQDNQQGAMQYGYTF
TGTGCCAGCAGCCAAGATAATCAACAGGGGGCGATGCAGTATGGCTACACCTTC
>-|-|TRBV29-1|TRBJ1-5
CSVVSGTSNQPQHF
TGCAGCGTTGTGTCGGGGACATCCAATCAGCCCCAGCATTTT
>few|-|TRBV28|TRBJ1-4
CASSDSNEKLFF
TGTGCCAGCAGTGACAGTAATGAAAAACTGTTTTTT
>few|-|TRBV25-1|TRBJ2-1
CASKTPERSYNEQFF
TGTGCCAGCAAGACTCCCGAGAGGTCCTACAATGAGCAGTTCTTC
>-|TRBD2|TRBV7-9|TRBJ2-3
CASSFPTTSGSADTQYF
TGTGCCAGCAGCTTTCCGACTACTAGCGGGAGTGCAGATACGCAGTATTTT
>-|TRBD2|TRBV4-1|TRBJ2-1
CASSQAGGPGGNEQFF
TGCGCCAGCAGCCAAGCGGGGGGCCCGGGGGGGAATGAGCAGTTCTTC
>-|-|TRBV5-4|TRBJ2-1
CASSDLRSSYNEQFF
TGTGCCAGCAGCGACCTAAGGAGCTCCTACAATGAGCAGTTCTTC
>-|-|TRBV5-6|TRBJ2-5
CASSLASETQYF
TGTGCCAGCAGCTTGGCTTCAGAGACCCAGTACTTC
>once|-|TRBV27|TRBJ2-1
CASSGSAHNEQFF
TGTGCCAGCAGTGGGAGCGCCCACAATGAGCAGTTCTTC
>once|-|TRBV19|TRBJ2-7
CASSPRTGPDEQYF
TGTGCCAGTAGCCCACGCACAGGGCCGGACGAGCAGTACTTC
>-|TRBD1|TRBV4-3|TRBJ2-7
CASSQDGQGGSYEQYF
TGCGCCAGCAGCCAAGACGGACAGGGGGGATCCTACGAGCAGTACTTC
>-|-|TRBV6-1|TRBJ1-5
CASRTTVSNQPQHF
TGTGCCAGCAGGACGACAGTAAGCAATCAGCCCCAGCATTTT
>-|TRBD1|TRBV27|TRBJ2-7
CASSEGQVTSYEQYF
TGTGCCAGCAGCGAGGGACAGGTAACCTCCTACGAGCAGTACTTC
>few|TRBD1|TRBV29-1|TRBJ2-7
CSAGTAEQYF
TGCAGCGCGGGGACAGCCGAGCAGTACTTC
>few|-|TRBV5-1|TRBJ1-2
CASSWDTDGYTF
TGCGCCAGCAGCTGGGACACGGATGGCTACACCTTC
>-|TRBD1|TRBV5-1|TRBJ2-7
CASSYRQGANEQYF
TGCGCCAGCAGCTATAGACAGGGGGCAAACGAGCAGTACTTC
>-|TRBD2|TRBV7-2|TRBJ2-3
CASSPALAGGADTQYF
TGTGCCAGCAGCCCGGCGCTAGCGGGAGGGGCAGATACGCAGTATTTT
>-|TRBD2|TRBV7-2|TRBJ2-7
CASSLLGAGGSYEQYF
TGTGCCAGCAGCCTCTTAGGGGCGGGAGGCTCCTACGAGCAGTACTTC
>once|TRBD1|TRBV5-1|TRBJ1-5
CASSSGQGDQPQHF
TGCGCCAGCAGCTCAGGACAGGGGGATCAGCCCCAGCATTTT
>-|-|TRBV28|TRBJ2-1
CASSLLFRGNEQFF
TGTGCCAGCAGTTTATTGTTTAGGGGCAATGAGCAGTTCTTC
>-|-|TRBV6-4|TRBJ2-2
CASSAGIPGELFF
TGTGCCAGCAGTGCAGGGATTCCCGGGGAGCTGTTTTTT
>-|TRBD2|TRBV28|TRBJ2-2
CASSFPGLAGPTGELFF
TGTGCCAGCAGTTTCCCCGGACTAGCGGGACCAACCGGGGAGCTGTTTTTT
>-|-|TRBV7-3|TRBJ2-1
CASRPPRGSTAYDNEQFF
TGTGCCAGCAGGCCCCCCCGGGGGTCCACTGCGTACGACAATGAGCAGTTCTTC
>few|-|TRBV19|TRBJ2-5
CASSINVSPETQYF
TGTGCCAGTAGTATAAATGTCAGTCCGGAGACCCAGTACTTC
>-|-|TRBV2|TRBJ2-1
CASSSRDSYNEQFF
TGTGCCAGCAGTTCCCGGGACTCCTACAATGAGCAGTTCTTC
>once|-|TRBV15|TRBJ2-1
CATSPRLAYNEQFF
TGTGCCACCAGCCCCCGGTTGGCCTACAATGAGCAGTTCTTC